This TCR beta chain stems from a study of Graves' ophthalmopathy and Graves' hyperthyroidism. Turning to the study itself: Peripheral blood was gathered at the point of initial diagnosis, before any treatment started.

The germline V gene encodes CDR1 SEHNR and CDR2 FQNEAQ (reference sequence). V was clipped by 3 bases and J by 5 bases, with 13 bases between them. The length of the CDR3 is 14 residues. Newly diagnosed, the hyperthyroidism patients had under 2 months' duration and were aged 18 to 65. This clonotype was seen repeatedly, ten times or more. Its target is not known. Amplification of TCR beta CDR3 regions used RNA transcripts. First-round RT-PCR used HTBI primers; second-round multiplex PCR followed. One entry per CDR3 protein, called by TCRdb with MiXCR from the multiplex PCR reads. The repertoire holds 500,000 to 700,000 distinct CDR3 sequences, with about 24% as singletons. Study results and caveats: The model's ophthalmopathy progression predictions had about 69% sensitivity and 72.22% specificity.

This receptor was obtained from a woman younger than 35 with stable Graves' hyperthyroidism. Some clones in this sample may be carry-over from other donors' samples. Sequencing was done on a sample of peripheral blood. The rearrangement links TRBV7-9 to TRBJ1-1, with a tentative D call TRBD1 (5 bases). The CDR3 loop is CASSFLAGGTEAFF. The CDR3 DNA is TGTGCCAGCAGCTTCCTCGCTGGGGGAACTGAAGCTTTCTTT.